This T cell receptor (beta chain) derives from a study of blood T cells in healthy people across ages. A second PCR of about 6 to 12 cycles used a sample-barcoded 5' primer and a J-beta primer mix. A single record per CDR3 protein comes from TCRdb applying MiXCR to the 5' RACE reads. The sample lists approximately 350,000 distinct CDR3 sequences, about 52% occurring once. V lost 3 bases, J lost 4 bases, and 9 bases lay in between. The length of the CDR3 is 12 residues. Per germline, CDR1 DFQATT and CDR2 SNEGSKA (reference sequence). The V and J genes are TRBV20-1 and TRBJ1-2; D gene ambiguous. Sequenced: blood. The source of this sequence is a man aged 55 to 69 in good health. Here the CDR3 reads CSASLKGYGYTF. In nucleotides, the CDR3 is TGCAGTGCTAGTCTCAAGGGCTATGGCTACACCTTC.